In this sample, the clone carrying this T cell receptor (beta chain) turned up many times. Antigen unknown. These data belong to a study of regulatory T cells in long-lasting Graves disease. Findings and caveats of the study: There were preferences for TRBV28, TRBJ1-2 and TRBJ2-5 in persistent disease.

CDR3 length: 13 amino acids. Germline CDR1 SEHNR, CDR2 FQNEAQ (reference sequence). V was trimmed by 7 bases and J by 8 bases, leaving 15 bases between them. Researchers made TCR beta libraries by using iRepertoire HTBI primers and running Arm-PCR on CDR3 regions. TCRdb re-called the multiplex PCR reads through MiXCR, storing one row per CDR3 protein. This sample has 350,000 to 450,000 distinct CDR3 sequences, with 14% to 15% found just once. Time point specified: newly diagnosed GD, antithyroid drugs for less than 3 months. PBMCs were the source of the RNA used for TCR sequencing. Patients met American Thyroid Association criteria for Graves' disease. The sample was also linked to a second study, of T cells in Graves' hyperthyroidism and ophthalmopathy. That publication notes: TCR CDR3 underwent first-round RT-PCR with the HTBI primer set. Ophthalmopathy was identified by the model a median approximately 6.4 months ahead of onset.

The TCR originated in a woman in her 30s with Graves disease. The sample consisted of peripheral blood mononuclear cells (PBMCs), taken at new diagnosis, from a patient treated with antithyroid drugs. The chain carries TRBV7-9 and TRBJ2-1; D is unresolved. CDR3 loop: CASTHAGMDEQFF. The CDR3 nucleotides are TGTGCCAGCACCCACGCTGGGATGGATGAGCAGTTCTTC.